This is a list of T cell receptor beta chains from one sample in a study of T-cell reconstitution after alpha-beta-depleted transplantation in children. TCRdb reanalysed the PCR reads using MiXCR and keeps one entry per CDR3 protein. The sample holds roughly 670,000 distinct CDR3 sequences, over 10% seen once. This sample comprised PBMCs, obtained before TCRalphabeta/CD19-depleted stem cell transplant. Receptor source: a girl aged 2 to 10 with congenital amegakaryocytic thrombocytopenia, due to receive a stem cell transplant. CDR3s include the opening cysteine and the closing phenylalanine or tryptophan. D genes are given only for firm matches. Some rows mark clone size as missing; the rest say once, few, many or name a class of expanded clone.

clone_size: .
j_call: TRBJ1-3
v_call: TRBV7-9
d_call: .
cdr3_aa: CASSWDGNSGNTIYF
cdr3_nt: TGTGCCAGCAGCTGGGATGGGAACTCTGGAAACACCATATATTTT

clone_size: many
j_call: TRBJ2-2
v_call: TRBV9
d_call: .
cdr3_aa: CASSALDRNTGELFF
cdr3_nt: TGTGCCAGCAGCGCCTTGGATCGGAACACCGGGGAGCTGTTTTTT

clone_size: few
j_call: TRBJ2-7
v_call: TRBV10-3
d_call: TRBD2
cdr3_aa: CATLPGLAGDGTYEQYF
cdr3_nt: TGTGCCACCCTACCGGGGTTAGCGGGAGATGGGACCTACGAGCAGTACTTC

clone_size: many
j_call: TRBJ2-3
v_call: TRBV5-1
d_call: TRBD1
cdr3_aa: CASNTGVMADTQYF
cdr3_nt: TGCGCCAGCAACACAGGGGTCATGGCAGATACGCAGTATTTT

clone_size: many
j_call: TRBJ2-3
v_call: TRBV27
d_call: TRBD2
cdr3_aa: CASSLSASGNVGDTQYF
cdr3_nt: TGTGCCAGCAGTTTATCGGCTAGCGGGAATGTTGGAGATACGCAGTATTTT

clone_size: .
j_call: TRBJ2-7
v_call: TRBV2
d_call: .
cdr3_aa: CASRGVSLSYEQYF
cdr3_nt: TGTGCCAGCAGAGGGGTATCTCTCTCCTACGAGCAGTACTTC

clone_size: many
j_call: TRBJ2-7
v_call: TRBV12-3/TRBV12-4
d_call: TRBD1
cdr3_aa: CASSSGRDRNSYEQYF
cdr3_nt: TGTGCCAGCAGTTCCGGCCGGGACAGAAATTCCTACGAGCAGTACTTC

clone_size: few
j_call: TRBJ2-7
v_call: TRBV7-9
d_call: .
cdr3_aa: CASSPAGSSYYEQYF
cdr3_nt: TGTGCCAGCAGCCCGGCAGGGTCTTCCTACTACGAGCAGTACTTC

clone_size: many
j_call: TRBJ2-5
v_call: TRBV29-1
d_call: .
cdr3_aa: CSHRVQSRETQYF
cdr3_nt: TGCAGCCACAGGGTCCAGAGCAGAGAGACCCAGTACTTC

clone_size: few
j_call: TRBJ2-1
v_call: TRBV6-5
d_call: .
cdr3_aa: CASSYLPGEADNEQFF
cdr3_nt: TGTGCCAGCAGTTACCTACCCGGTGAAGCCGACAATGAGCAGTTCTTC

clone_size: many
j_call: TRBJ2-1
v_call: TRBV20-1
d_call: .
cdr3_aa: CSASSPGAYNEQFF
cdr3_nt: TGCAGTGCTAGTTCCCCAGGGGCCTACAATGAGCAGTTCTTC

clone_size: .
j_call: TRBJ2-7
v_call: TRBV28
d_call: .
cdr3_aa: CASKPSRSYEQYF
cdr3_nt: TGCGCCAGCAAGCCCTCGCGCTCCTACGAGCAGTACTTC

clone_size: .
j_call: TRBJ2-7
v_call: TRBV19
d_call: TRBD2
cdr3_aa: CASSSREGYEQYF
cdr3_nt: TGTGCCAGTAGTAGTCGGGAGGGGTACGAGCAGTACTTC

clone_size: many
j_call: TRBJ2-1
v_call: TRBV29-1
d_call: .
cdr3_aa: CSGAASGRFEQFF
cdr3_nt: TGCAGCGGCGCCGCCTCAGGGAGGTTTGAGCAGTTCTTC

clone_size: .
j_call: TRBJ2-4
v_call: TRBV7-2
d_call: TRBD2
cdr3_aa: CASSLAGAVIQYF
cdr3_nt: TGTGCCAGCAGCCTAGCGGGAGCGGTCATTCAGTACTTC

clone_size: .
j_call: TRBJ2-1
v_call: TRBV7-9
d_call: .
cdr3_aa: CASSPVRLASTGGEQFF
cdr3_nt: TGTGCCAGCAGCCCAGTCCGACTAGCGTCAACAGGGGGTGAGCAGTTCTTC

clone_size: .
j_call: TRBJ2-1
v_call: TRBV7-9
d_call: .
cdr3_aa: CASSYPRGLNQDEQFF
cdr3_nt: TGTGCCAGCAGCTATCCCCGGGGCCTCAATCAGGATGAGCAGTTCTTC

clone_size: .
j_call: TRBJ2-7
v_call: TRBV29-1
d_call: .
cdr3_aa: CSARIGSYEQYF
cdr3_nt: TGCAGCGCCCGGATTGGCTCCTACGAGCAGTACTTC

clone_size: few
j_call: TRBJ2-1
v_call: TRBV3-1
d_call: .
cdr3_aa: CASSQVAESSYNEQFF
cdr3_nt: TGTGCCAGCAGCCAAGTTGCTGAGAGCTCCTACAATGAGCAGTTCTTC

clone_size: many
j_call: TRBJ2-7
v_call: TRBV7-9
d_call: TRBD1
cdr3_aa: CASSLRRFGTGGDEQYF
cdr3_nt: TGTGCCAGCAGCTTAAGGCGTTTTGGGACAGGGGGCGACGAGCAGTACTTC

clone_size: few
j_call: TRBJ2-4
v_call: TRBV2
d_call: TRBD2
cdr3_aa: CASFREGIQYF
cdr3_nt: TGTGCCAGCTTCCGGGAGGGCATTCAGTACTTC

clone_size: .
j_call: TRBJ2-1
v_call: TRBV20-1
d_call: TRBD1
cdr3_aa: CSARDLRGQSF
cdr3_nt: TGCAGTGCTCGGGACCTGAGGGGGCAGTCCTTC

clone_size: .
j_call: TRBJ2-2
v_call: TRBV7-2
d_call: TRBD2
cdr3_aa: CASSLNSGSVTGELFF
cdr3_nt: TGTGCCAGCAGCTTAAATAGCGGGAGTGTTACCGGGGAGCTGTTTTTT

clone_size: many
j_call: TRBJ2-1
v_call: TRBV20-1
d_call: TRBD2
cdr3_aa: CSARVTSGSWFF
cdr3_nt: TGCAGTGCTAGAGTGACTAGCGGGAGTTGGTTCTTC

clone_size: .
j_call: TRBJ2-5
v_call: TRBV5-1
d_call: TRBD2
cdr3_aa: CASSYGLAGRQETQYF
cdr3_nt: TGCGCCAGCAGCTACGGACTAGCGGGAAGACAAGAGACCCAGTACTTC

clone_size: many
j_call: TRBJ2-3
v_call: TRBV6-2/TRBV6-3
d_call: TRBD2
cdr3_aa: CASSYKLAEPRTDTQYF
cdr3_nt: TGTGCCAGCAGTTACAAGCTAGCGGAGCCTCGCACAGATACGCAGTATTTT

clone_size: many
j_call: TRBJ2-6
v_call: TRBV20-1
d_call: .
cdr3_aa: CSAYLGFSGANVLTF
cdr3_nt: TGCAGTGCTTACCTCGGGTTCTCTGGGGCCAACGTCCTGACTTTC

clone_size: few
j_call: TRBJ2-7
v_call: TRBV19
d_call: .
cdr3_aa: CASSMRGHEQYF
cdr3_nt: TGTGCCAGTAGTATGAGGGGCCACGAGCAGTACTTC

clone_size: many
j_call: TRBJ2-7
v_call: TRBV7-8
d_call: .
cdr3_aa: CASSSLSSQYEKEQYF
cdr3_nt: TGTGCCAGCAGCTCGCTTTCTAGCCAGTACGAAAAAGAGCAGTACTTC

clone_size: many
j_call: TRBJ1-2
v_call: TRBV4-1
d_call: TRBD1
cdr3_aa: CASSQYPSGDRNNYGYTF
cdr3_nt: TGCGCCAGCAGCCAGTACCCATCGGGGGACAGGAATAACTATGGCTACACCTTC

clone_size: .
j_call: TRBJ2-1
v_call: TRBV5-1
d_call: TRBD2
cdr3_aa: CASSSLPSGVRRGEQFF
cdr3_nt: TGCGCCAGCAGCTCTCTCCCTAGCGGGGTCCGCCGAGGTGAGCAGTTCTTC

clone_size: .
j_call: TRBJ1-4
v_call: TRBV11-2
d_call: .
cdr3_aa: CASSLDWFGTENEKLFF
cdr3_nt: TGTGCCAGCAGCTTAGATTGGTTTGGGACGGAAAATGAAAAACTGTTTTTT

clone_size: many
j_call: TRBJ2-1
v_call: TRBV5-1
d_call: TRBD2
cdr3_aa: CASSLVSSGTNEQFF
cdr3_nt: TGCGCCAGCAGCTTGGTTTCTAGCGGGACCAATGAGCAGTTCTTC

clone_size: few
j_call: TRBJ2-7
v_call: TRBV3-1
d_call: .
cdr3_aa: CASSQGDWIYEQYF
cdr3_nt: TGTGCCAGCAGCCAGGGGGACTGGATCTACGAGCAGTACTTC

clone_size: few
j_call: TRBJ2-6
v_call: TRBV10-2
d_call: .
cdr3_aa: CASSQAGSGANVLTF
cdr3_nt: TGCGCCAGCAGTCAGGCGGGCTCTGGGGCCAACGTCCTGACTTTC

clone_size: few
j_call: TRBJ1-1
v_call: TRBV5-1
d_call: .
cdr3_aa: CASSRGAGLSTEAFF
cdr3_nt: TGCGCCAGCAGCCGGGGAGCAGGGTTATCCACTGAAGCTTTCTTT

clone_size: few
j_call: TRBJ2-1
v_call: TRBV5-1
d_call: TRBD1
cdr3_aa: CASSGGQGSYNEQFF
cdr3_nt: TGCGCCAGCAGCGGGGGACAGGGGTCCTACAATGAGCAGTTCTTC

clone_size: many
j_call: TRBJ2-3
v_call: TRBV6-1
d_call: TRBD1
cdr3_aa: CASTSPGQGIDTQYF
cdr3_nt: TGTGCCAGCACCTCCCCGGGACAGGGTATAGATACGCAGTATTTT

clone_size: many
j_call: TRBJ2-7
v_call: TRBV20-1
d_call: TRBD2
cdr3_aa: CSARSTSGTFSYEQYF
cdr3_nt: TGCAGTGCTAGATCGACTAGCGGGACCTTCTCCTACGAGCAGTACTTC

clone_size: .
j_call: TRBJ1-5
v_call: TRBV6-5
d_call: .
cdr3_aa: CASSNQGQPQHF
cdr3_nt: TGTGCCAGCAGTAACCAGGGTCAGCCCCAGCATTTT

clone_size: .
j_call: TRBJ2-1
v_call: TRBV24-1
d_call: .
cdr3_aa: CATSDSRAGDEQFF
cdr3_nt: TGTGCCACCAGTGATTCCCGGGCCGGGGATGAGCAGTTCTTC

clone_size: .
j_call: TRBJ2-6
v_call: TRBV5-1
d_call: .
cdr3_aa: CASSAADSGASVLTF
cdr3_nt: TGCGCCAGCAGCGCCGCCGACTCTGGGGCCAGCGTCCTGACTTTC

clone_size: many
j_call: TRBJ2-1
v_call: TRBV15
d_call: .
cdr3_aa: CATGAGYNEQFF
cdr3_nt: TGTGCCACCGGAGCAGGCTACAATGAGCAGTTCTTC

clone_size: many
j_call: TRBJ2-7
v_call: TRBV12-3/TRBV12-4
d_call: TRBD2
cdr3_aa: CASSLRREAYEQYF
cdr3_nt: TGTGCCAGCAGTTTAAGGCGGGAGGCCTACGAGCAGTACTTC

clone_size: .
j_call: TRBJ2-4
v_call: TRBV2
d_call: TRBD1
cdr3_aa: CASSVRGQGMTKNIQYF
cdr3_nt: TGTGCCAGCAGTGTTAGAGGACAGGGAATGACCAAAAACATTCAGTACTTC

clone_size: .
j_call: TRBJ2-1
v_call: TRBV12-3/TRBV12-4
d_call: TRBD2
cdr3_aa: CASSKPGLGRYEQFF
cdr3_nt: TGTGCCAGCAGTAAACCGGGACTAGGGAGATATGAGCAGTTCTTC

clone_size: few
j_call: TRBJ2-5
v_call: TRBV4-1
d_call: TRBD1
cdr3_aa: CASSQGKGTGLKEETQYF
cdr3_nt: TGCGCCAGCAGCCAAGGGAAGGGGACAGGGTTGAAGGAAGAGACCCAGTACTTC

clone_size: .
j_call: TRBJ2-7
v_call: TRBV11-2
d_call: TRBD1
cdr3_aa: CASSSPPWDRAHEQYF
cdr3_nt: TGTGCCAGCAGCTCTCCACCCTGGGACAGGGCTCACGAGCAGTACTTC

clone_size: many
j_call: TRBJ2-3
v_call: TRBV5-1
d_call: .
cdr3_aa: CASSLGDRRGDTQYF
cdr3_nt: TGCGCCAGCAGCTTGGGCGACAGGAGAGGAGATACGCAGTATTTT

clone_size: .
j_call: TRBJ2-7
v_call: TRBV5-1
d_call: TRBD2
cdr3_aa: CASSLGSGDYEQYF
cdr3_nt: TGCGCCAGCAGCTTGGGTAGCGGGGATTACGAGCAGTACTTC

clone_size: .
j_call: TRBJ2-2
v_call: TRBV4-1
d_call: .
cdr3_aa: CASSPPRWGRNTGELFF
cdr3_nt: TGCGCCAGCAGCCCTCCCCGGTGGGGGAGGAACACCGGGGAGCTGTTTTTT

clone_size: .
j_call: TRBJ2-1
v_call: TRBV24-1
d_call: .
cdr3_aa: CATSASTRLNEQFF
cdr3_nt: TGTGCCACCAGTGCCTCGACTCGGCTAAATGAGCAGTTCTTC

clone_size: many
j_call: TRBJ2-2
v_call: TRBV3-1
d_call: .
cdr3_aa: CASSQGTGVSTGELFF
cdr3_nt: TGTGCCAGCAGCCAAGGGACGGGAGTAAGCACCGGGGAGCTGTTTTTT

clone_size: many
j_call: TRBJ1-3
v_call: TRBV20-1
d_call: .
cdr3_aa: CSARNSGNTIYF
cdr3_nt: TGCAGTGCCAGAAACTCTGGAAACACCATATATTTT

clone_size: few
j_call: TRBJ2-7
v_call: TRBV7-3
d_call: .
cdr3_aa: CASSLTGSGRVVEQYF
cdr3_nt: TGTGCCAGCAGCTTAACAGGGAGTGGGCGGGTTGTCGAGCAGTACTTC

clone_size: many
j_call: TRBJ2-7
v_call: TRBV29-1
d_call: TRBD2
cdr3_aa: CSVEAGGLAGYYEQYF
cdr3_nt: TGCAGCGTTGAAGCGGGGGGGCTAGCTGGTTACTACGAGCAGTACTTC

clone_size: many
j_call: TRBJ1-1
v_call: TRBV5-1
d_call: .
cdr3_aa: CASSQVRRDTEAFF
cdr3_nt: TGCGCCAGCAGCCAGGTCCGCCGGGACACTGAAGCTTTCTTT

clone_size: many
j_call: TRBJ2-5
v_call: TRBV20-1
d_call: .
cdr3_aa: CSAKRQVQETQYF
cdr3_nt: TGCAGTGCTAAGAGACAGGTACAAGAGACCCAGTACTTC

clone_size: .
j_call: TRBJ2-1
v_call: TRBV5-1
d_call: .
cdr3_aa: CASSLGIPTRITYNEQFF
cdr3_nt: TGCGCCAGCAGCTTGGGAATCCCTACTAGAATAACCTACAATGAGCAGTTCTTC